Listed below are T cell receptor beta chains from one sample, sequenced in a study of T cells expressing NK-cell markers. TCRdb re-called the 5' RACE reads and gives one entry per CDR3 protein, without DNA. In all, the sample yields about 460,000 distinct CDR3 sequences. Specimen: blood T cells: a sorted CD56 or NKG2C T cell subset, CD4+ or CD8+ T cells, or bulk PBMC T cells (not recorded which). These receptors were collected from a woman between 50 and 59 years old in good health. CDR3s include the opening cysteine and the closing phenylalanine or tryptophan.

J gene | V gene | CDR3 protein
TRBJ2-2 | TRBV15 | CATAAGGRNTGELFF
TRBJ2-1 | TRBV20-1 | CSATSGRGTYNEQFF
TRBJ2-3 | TRBV5-1 | CASNPAASTDTQYF
TRBJ1-2 | TRBV5-1 | CASSLEGTWARVAF
TRBJ2-3 | TRBV20-1 | CSARMVRHTDTQYF
TRBJ2-1 | TRBV3-1 | CASSQPGLAGASNEQFF
TRBJ2-7 | TRBV20-1 | CSARAGLAGDEYEQYF
TRBJ2-2 | TRBV14 | CASSQVQGTTGELFF
TRBJ2-7 | TRBV5-1 | CASRGTIVYEQYF
TRBJ2-3 | TRBV7-2 | CASSLFLAGGTDTQYF
TRBJ2-1 | TRBV12-3/TRBV12-4 | CASSPGVGWYSNEQFF
TRBJ2-5 | TRBV9 | CASSPSIAGRETQYF
TRBJ2-1 | TRBV20-1 | CSARDWSTPGNEQFF
TRBJ2-7 | TRBV5-1 | CASSLGGNRYEQYF
TRBJ2-5 | TRBV15 | CATSRDQGAGGEETQYF
TRBJ2-3 | TRBV10-3 | CAISVAGERTDTQYF
TRBJ2-7 | TRBV4-1 | CASSQEIEARPYEQYF
TRBJ1-1 | TRBV19 | CASSIDLIDGVRTEAFF
TRBJ1-4 | TRBV30 | CAWSVRWDEKLFF
TRBJ2-6 | TRBV12-3/TRBV12-4 | CASGTRVGPGANVLTF
TRBJ2-5 | TRBV5-1 | CASSPVLAGVGETQYF
TRBJ2-3 | TRBV7-9 | CASSQWRNPLADTQYF
TRBJ2-5 | TRBV20-1 | CSARDSASAQETQYF
TRBJ2-1 | TRBV12-3/TRBV12-4 | CASSSPGGVSNEQFF
TRBJ1-5 | TRBV7-9 | CASSSPGGDSNQPQHF
TRBJ2-7 | TRBV12-3/TRBV12-4 | CASKLPGHEQYF
TRBJ1-3 | TRBV7-9 | CASTKTGAGNTIYF